This is a list of T cell receptor beta chains from one sample in a study of spatial heterogeneity in lung cancer. TCRdb passed the 5' RACE reads through MiXCR, listing each CDR3 protein once. The sample has approximately 6,300 distinct CDR3 sequences; around 18% are singletons. The specimen comprised normal lung tissue next to the tumor, sampled at surgery. Every receptor here comes from a male donor with early-stage non-small cell lung cancer. CDR3s include the opening cysteine and the closing phenylalanine or tryptophan. The order of the fields is D gene, J gene, clone size, V gene, CDR3 protein, CDR3 DNA. The D gene is left open where the match is weak. The size entry is marked missing in some rows and otherwise reads once, few, many or a size class.

D gene: TRBD1; J gene: TRBJ1-5; clone size: NA; V gene: TRBV5-5; CDR3 protein: CASSLGPTGSGQPQHF; CDR3 DNA: TGTGCCAGCAGCTTGGGGCCGACAGGGTCGGGACAGCCCCAGCATTTT
D gene: NA; J gene: TRBJ2-5; clone size: NA; V gene: TRBV19; CDR3 protein: CASSVFSGPSYQETQYF; CDR3 DNA: TGTGCCAGTAGTGTTTTTTCGGGACCCTCGTACCAAGAGACCCAGTACTTC
D gene: TRBD2; J gene: TRBJ2-1; clone size: NA; V gene: TRBV20-1; CDR3 protein: CSARGSGTYNEQFF; CDR3 DNA: TGCAGTGCTAGGGGTAGCGGGACCTACAATGAGCAGTTCTTC
D gene: TRBD2; J gene: TRBJ2-1; clone size: medium-sized; V gene: TRBV7-9; CDR3 protein: CASSSGLAGPSYNEQFF; CDR3 DNA: TGTGCCAGCAGCTCGGGACTAGCGGGACCCTCCTACAATGAGCAGTTCTTC
D gene: TRBD1; J gene: TRBJ2-1; clone size: large; V gene: TRBV28; CDR3 protein: CASSPGGGNEQFF; CDR3 DNA: TGTGCCAGCAGCCCAGGGGGCGGGAATGAGCAGTTCTTC
D gene: NA; J gene: TRBJ1-5; clone size: medium-sized; V gene: TRBV12-3/TRBV12-4; CDR3 protein: CASSLARAGNQPQHF; CDR3 DNA: TGTGCCAGCAGTTTAGCCAGGGCTGGCAATCAGCCCCAGCATTTT
D gene: TRBD2; J gene: TRBJ2-7; clone size: few; V gene: TRBV20-1; CDR3 protein: CSAGYAASGNEQYF; CDR3 DNA: TGCAGTGCTGGCTACGCCGCTAGCGGGAACGAGCAGTACTTC
D gene: TRBD1; J gene: TRBJ2-7; clone size: NA; V gene: TRBV5-1; CDR3 protein: CASSPGGTGNYEQYF; CDR3 DNA: TGCGCCAGCAGCCCCGGTGGGACAGGGAATTACGAGCAGTACTTC
D gene: NA; J gene: TRBJ2-7; clone size: few; V gene: TRBV12-3/TRBV12-4; CDR3 protein: CASSLLWRLDEQYF; CDR3 DNA: TGTGCCAGCAGTTTATTATGGAGGCTGGACGAGCAGTACTTC
D gene: NA; J gene: TRBJ1-1; clone size: few; V gene: TRBV3-1; CDR3 protein: CASSQSGASGEAFF; CDR3 DNA: TGTGCCAGCAGCCAATCGGGGGCGAGTGGTGAAGCTTTCTTT
D gene: NA; J gene: TRBJ2-3; clone size: NA; V gene: TRBV7-2; CDR3 protein: CASSLVTGRTDTQYF; CDR3 DNA: TGTGCCAGCAGCTTAGTAACGGGAAGGACAGATACGCAGTATTTT
D gene: NA; J gene: TRBJ1-4; clone size: few; V gene: TRBV10-1; CDR3 protein: CASSESKGTEKLFF; CDR3 DNA: TGCGCCAGCAGTGAGTCGAAAGGGACCGAAAAACTGTTTTTT
D gene: NA; J gene: TRBJ2-4; clone size: NA; V gene: TRBV7-9; CDR3 protein: CASSLVGAPKNIQYF; CDR3 DNA: TGTGCCAGCAGCTTAGTCGGAGCCCCCAAAAACATTCAGTACTTC
D gene: NA; J gene: TRBJ2-7; clone size: NA; V gene: TRBV7-3; CDR3 protein: CASSLTNLAASTYEQYF; CDR3 DNA: TGTGCCAGCAGCTTAACGAACCTGGCGGCATCAACCTACGAGCAGTACTTC
D gene: NA; J gene: TRBJ1-1; clone size: few; V gene: TRBV6-5; CDR3 protein: CASSYWLRNFETEAFF; CDR3 DNA: TGTGCCAGCAGTTATTGGTTGAGGAACTTTGAGACTGAAGCTTTCTTT
D gene: TRBD1; J gene: TRBJ2-1; clone size: NA; V gene: TRBV20-1; CDR3 protein: CSALTGLEQFF; CDR3 DNA: TGCAGTGCGCTGACAGGGCTGGAGCAGTTCTTC
D gene: NA; J gene: TRBJ2-2; clone size: NA; V gene: TRBV4-3; CDR3 protein: CASSQDLEGELFF; CDR3 DNA: TGCGCCAGCAGCCAAGATTTGGAGGGGGAGCTGTTTTTT
D gene: NA; J gene: TRBJ2-6; clone size: few; V gene: TRBV25-1; CDR3 protein: CASTDYADSGANVLTF; CDR3 DNA: TGTGCCAGCACCGACTATGCGGACTCTGGGGCCAACGTCCTGACTTTC
D gene: TRBD2; J gene: TRBJ2-2; clone size: few; V gene: TRBV24-1; CDR3 protein: CATSDPIGGLSGSGSGELFF; CDR3 DNA: TGTGCCACCAGTGATCCTATTGGGGGCCTTAGCGGGAGTGGGTCCGGGGAGCTGTTTTTT
D gene: NA; J gene: TRBJ2-1; clone size: NA; V gene: TRBV7-9; CDR3 protein: CASSFGDYNEQFF; CDR3 DNA: TGTGCCAGCAGCTTCGGGGATTACAATGAGCAGTTCTTC
D gene: NA; J gene: TRBJ1-5; clone size: few; V gene: TRBV7-8; CDR3 protein: CASSLVQENQPQHF; CDR3 DNA: TGTGCCAGCAGCTTAGTACAGGAGAATCAGCCCCAGCATTTT
D gene: NA; J gene: TRBJ2-3; clone size: NA; V gene: TRBV9; CDR3 protein: CASSINPDTDTQYF; CDR3 DNA: TGTGCCAGCAGCATTAATCCGGACACAGATACGCAGTATTTT
D gene: TRBD1; J gene: TRBJ1-1; clone size: medium-sized; V gene: TRBV7-6; CDR3 protein: CASSPRTGGTEAFF; CDR3 DNA: TGTGCCAGCAGCCCTAGGACAGGGGGCACTGAAGCTTTCTTT
D gene: TRBD2; J gene: TRBJ2-3; clone size: NA; V gene: TRBV19; CDR3 protein: CASSGTSGRSDTQYF; CDR3 DNA: TGTGCCAGTAGTGGGACTAGCGGGAGATCAGATACGCAGTATTTT
D gene: NA; J gene: TRBJ2-7; clone size: NA; V gene: TRBV3-1; CDR3 protein: CASSLQGPYEQYF; CDR3 DNA: TGTGCCAGCAGTCTACAAGGCCCCTACGAGCAGTACTTC
D gene: NA; J gene: TRBJ2-7; clone size: few; V gene: TRBV7-9; CDR3 protein: CASSLLEGEQYF; CDR3 DNA: TGTGCCAGCAGCTTATTAGAGGGCGAGCAGTACTTC
D gene: NA; J gene: TRBJ1-5; clone size: few; V gene: TRBV6-5; CDR3 protein: CASSNRGNQPQHF; CDR3 DNA: TGTGCCAGCAGTAATCGGGGAAATCAGCCCCAGCATTTT
D gene: NA; J gene: TRBJ2-3; clone size: medium-sized; V gene: TRBV7-6; CDR3 protein: CASSSPLGGEERLDTQYF; CDR3 DNA: TGTGCCAGCAGCTCACCTTTGGGCGGGGAGGAGCGGCTAGATACGCAGTATTTT
D gene: TRBD2; J gene: TRBJ2-3; clone size: few; V gene: TRBV15; CDR3 protein: CATSTGTSGAPDTQYF; CDR3 DNA: TGTGCCACCAGCACTGGGACTAGCGGGGCCCCAGATACGCAGTATTTT
D gene: NA; J gene: TRBJ1-1; clone size: medium-sized; V gene: TRBV10-1; CDR3 protein: CASSPYGTRNTEAFF; CDR3 DNA: TGCGCCAGCAGCCCCTACGGGACAAGGAACACTGAAGCTTTCTTT
D gene: NA; J gene: TRBJ2-7; clone size: medium-sized; V gene: TRBV6-5; CDR3 protein: CASSYSWDGSTAEQYF; CDR3 DNA: TGTGCCAGCAGTTACTCATGGGATGGGTCTACTGCCGAGCAGTACTTC
D gene: NA; J gene: TRBJ2-3; clone size: NA; V gene: TRBV20-1; CDR3 protein: CSARDPGAGSTDTQYF; CDR3 DNA: TGCAGTGCTAGAGATCCGGGAGCAGGGAGCACAGATACGCAGTATTTT
D gene: TRBD1; J gene: TRBJ2-7; clone size: NA; V gene: TRBV5-6; CDR3 protein: CASTLSHTGTESYEQYF; CDR3 DNA: TGTGCCAGCACTCTATCTCACACCGGGACAGAGTCCTACGAGCAGTACTTC
D gene: NA; J gene: TRBJ2-7; clone size: few; V gene: TRBV3-1; CDR3 protein: CASSIDPSYEQYF; CDR3 DNA: TGTGCCAGCAGCATCGACCCTTCCTACGAGCAGTACTTC
D gene: NA; J gene: TRBJ1-4; clone size: medium-sized; V gene: TRBV6-1; CDR3 protein: CASRFLGEYSEKLFF; CDR3 DNA: TGTGCCAGCAGATTCCTAGGGGAATATAGTGAAAAACTGTTTTTT
D gene: TRBD2; J gene: TRBJ2-3; clone size: NA; V gene: TRBV6-1; CDR3 protein: CASSELAGGSDTQYF; CDR3 DNA: TGTGCCAGCAGTGAACTAGCGGGAGGGTCAGATACGCAGTATTTT
D gene: NA; J gene: TRBJ2-1; clone size: NA; V gene: TRBV18; CDR3 protein: CASSPGHYNEQFF; CDR3 DNA: TGTGCCAGCTCACCAGGGCACTACAATGAGCAGTTCTTC
D gene: NA; J gene: TRBJ1-4; clone size: medium-sized; V gene: TRBV7-8; CDR3 protein: CASSTESFTNEKLFF; CDR3 DNA: TGTGCCAGCAGCACAGAGAGTTTTACTAATGAAAAACTGTTTTTT
D gene: NA; J gene: TRBJ2-3; clone size: NA; V gene: TRBV5-1; CDR3 protein: CASIEGAGGRGTDTQYF; CDR3 DNA: TGCGCCAGCATTGAAGGGGCCGGGGGACGAGGAACAGATACGCAGTATTTT
D gene: NA; J gene: TRBJ2-5; clone size: medium-sized; V gene: TRBV7-9; CDR3 protein: CASSRTGKETQYF; CDR3 DNA: TGTGCCAGCAGCCGTACAGGGAAAGAGACCCAGTACTTC
D gene: TRBD2; J gene: TRBJ2-7; clone size: NA; V gene: TRBV7-2; CDR3 protein: CASSTTSLEQYF; CDR3 DNA: TGTGCCAGCAGCACGACTAGCCTCGAGCAGTACTTC
D gene: NA; J gene: TRBJ1-2; clone size: medium-sized; V gene: TRBV6-1; CDR3 protein: CASSEGGTAYGYTF; CDR3 DNA: TGTGCCAGCAGTGAAGGGGGGACGGCCTATGGCTACACCTTC
D gene: TRBD1; J gene: TRBJ2-5; clone size: few; V gene: TRBV20-1; CDR3 protein: CSAIGLGQGPGAQYF; CDR3 DNA: TGCAGTGCTATAGGGTTGGGACAGGGGCCTGGGGCCCAGTACTTC
D gene: NA; J gene: TRBJ2-6; clone size: NA; V gene: TRBV6-5; CDR3 protein: CASSPVDAGANVLTF; CDR3 DNA: TGTGCCAGCAGCCCGGTGGATGCAGGGGCCAACGTCCTGACTTTC
D gene: TRBD2; J gene: TRBJ2-3; clone size: medium-sized; V gene: TRBV24-1; CDR3 protein: CASSTGGSTDTQYF; CDR3 DNA: TGTGCCTCAAGTACGGGAGGGAGCACAGATACGCAGTATTTT
D gene: TRBD1; J gene: TRBJ1-6; clone size: NA; V gene: TRBV28; CDR3 protein: CASISYHRGQSPLHF; CDR3 DNA: TGTGCCAGCATTTCCTACCACAGGGGGCAATCACCCCTCCACTTT
D gene: TRBD2; J gene: TRBJ2-4; clone size: NA; V gene: TRBV20-1; CDR3 protein: CSATLAGRQYF; CDR3 DNA: TGCAGTGCGACACTAGCGGGGCGTCAGTACTTC
D gene: NA; J gene: TRBJ1-1; clone size: few; V gene: TRBV29-1; CDR3 protein: CSVSTGRNTEAFF; CDR3 DNA: TGCAGCGTTTCAACAGGGAGGAACACTGAAGCTTTCTTT
D gene: NA; J gene: TRBJ2-7; clone size: medium-sized; V gene: TRBV2; CDR3 protein: CASSERLVLAYEQYF; CDR3 DNA: TGTGCCAGCAGTGAAAGACTAGTTCTCGCCTACGAGCAGTACTTC